Shown below are 29 T cell receptor beta chains from a single sample sequenced in a study of CD4 T cells in relation to SARS-CoV-2 and coronaviruses. These TCRs are of unknown antigen specificity. Repertoires were generated with immunoSEQ multiplex PCR, while TCRdb's copy carries only in-frame clones and drops some. Here the sample spans approximately 18,000 clones, 77% being singletons. Unexposed donor CD4+ T cells date from about 2011-2018, before the COVID-19 pandemic. After more than eight days of culture, CD4+ T cells were isolated. The sample consisted of CD4+ T cells from PBMCs, cultured in vitro. These receptors were collected from a human donor in good health.

This chain joins TRBV7-3 and TRBJ1-6; no firm D call. CDR1 SGHTA and CDR2 FQGTGA come from the germline V gene. CDR3 length: 17 residues. V dropped 0 bases and J dropped 11 bases, with 20 bases sitting between them. CDR3 DNA sequence: TGTGCCAGCAGCTTAACGCCAAAGGCTCTGGTTGTTACACCCCTCCACTTT. It translates to CASSLTPKALVVTPLHF. Variable domain in full (rest from reference TRBV7-3 and TRBJ1-6): GAGVSQTPSNKVTEKGKYVELRCDPISGHTALYWYRQSLGQGPEFLIYFQGTGAADDSGLPNDRFFAVRPEGSVSTLKIQRTERGDSAVYLCASSLTPKALVVTPLHFGNGTRLTVT.

The sample holds a few counts of this clone. This chain joins TRBV7-3 and TRBJ1-2; 9 nucleotides line up with TRBD1. Trimming at V came to 5 bases and at J to 8 bases, leaving 6 bases not matched to a gene. This CDR3 is 13 amino acids long. Germline V gene lookup returns CDR1 SGHTA and CDR2 FQGTGA. The CDR3 protein is CASSRDRGGGYTF. In nucleotides, the CDR3 is TGTGCCAGCAGCCGAGACAGGGGGGGAGGCTACACCTTC. Full variable domain (remainder filled in from reference TRBV7-3 and TRBJ1-2): GAGVSQTPSNKVTEKGKYVELRCDPISGHTALYWYRQSLGQGPEFLIYFQGTGAADDSGLPNDRFFAVRPEGSVSTLKIQRTERGDSAVYLCASSRDRGGGYTFGSGTRLTVV.

The gene calls are TRBV2 and TRBJ1-1; D gene uncertain. V was clipped by 3 bases and J by 2 bases, with 7 bases between them. This CDR3 has 13 residues. From germline, CDR1 is SNHLY and CDR2 FYNNEI. This CDR3 is CASSELENTEAFF. The CDR3, as DNA: TGTGCCAGCAGTGAGCTAGAAAACACTGAAGCTTTCTTT.

This clone appeared a few times. The J gene is TRBJ2-7, the V gene TRBV20-1; D unclear. With 3 bases removed from V and 0 bases from J, the gap between germline ends came to 9 bases. Germline V gene lookup returns CDR1 DFQATT and CDR2 SNEGSKA (reference sequence). The CDR3 has 13 residues. The CDR3 here is CSASNGPSYEQYF. CDR3 sequence (DNA): TGCAGTGCTAGTAACGGACCCTCCTACGAGCAGTACTTC.

Here the CDR3 reads CASSSMGRRDTEAFF. In DNA, the CDR3 is TGTGCCAGCAGCTCCATGGGACGGCGGGACACTGAAGCTTTCTTT. This chain connects TRBV11-2 to TRBJ1-1, with a weak D call TRBD1 (5 bases). CDR1 is SGHAT, CDR2 FQNNGV, per germline. This CDR3 has 15 residues. The V end was cut by 4 bases, the J end by 3 bases, with 15 bases between.

The chain uses TRBV5-1 and TRBJ2-2; TRBD1 matches 9 bases. The J segment lost 5 bases and the V segment lost 4 bases, leaving 3 bases of the junction unmatched. The length of the CDR3 is 14 residues. CDR1 is SGHRS, CDR2 YFSETQ, per germline. CDR3 residues: CASSRQGGTGELFF. CDR3 coding DNA: TGCGCCAGCAGCAGACAGGGGGGGACCGGGGAGCTGTTTTTT.

The CDR3 DNA reads TGTGCCAGCAGTTATCGGGAGAGCGCCATATATTTT. Its translation: CASSYRESAIYF. The V gene is TRBV6-2 or TRBV6-3, the J gene TRBJ1-3; D not resolved. The CDR3 consists of 12 residues. Germline CDR1 is MNHEY and CDR2 is SVGEGT. Trimming left V 3 bases short and J 11 bases short, with 11 bases between.

The V gene is TRBV7-2, the J gene TRBJ2-2; D not certain. CDR3 length: 14 amino acids. Germline V lookup: CDR1 SGHTA, CDR2 FQGNSA. V lost 2 bases, J lost 4 bases, and 8 bases lay in between. DNA of the CDR3: TGTGCCAGCAGCTTAAACCGGACCACCGGGGAGCTGTTTTTT. Its protein is CASSLNRTTGELFF.

This sequence joins TRBV15 and TRBJ2-7, with D hard to call. The length of the CDR3 is 14 residues. Trimming removed 2 bases from V and 2 bases from J, with 10 bases in between. Germline CDR1 LNHNV, CDR2 YYDKDF (reference sequence). This CDR3 reads CATSRLTDTYEQYF. The CDR3 coding sequence is TGTGCCACCAGCAGACTGACGGATACCTACGAGCAGTACTTC.

The chain is built from TRBV7-9 and TRBJ2-5; D might be TRBD1 or TRBD2, each matching 7 bases. V lost 5 bases to trimming and J lost 5 bases, with 15 bases between them. CDR3 length: 14 residues. Germline-derived CDR1 and CDR2 are SEHNR and FQNEAQ (reference sequence). The CDR3 is CASSPRGGRETQYF. In DNA form, the CDR3 reads TGTGCCAGCAGCCCCAGGGGGGGGAGGGAGACCCAGTACTTC. Supplemented by reference TRBV7-9 and TRBJ2-5, the full variable domain reads DTGVSQNPRHKITKRGQNVTFRCDPISEHNRLYWYRQTLGQGPEFLTYFQNEAQLEKSRLLSDRFSAERPKGSFSTLEIQRTEQGDSAMYLCASSPRGGRETQYFGPGTRLLVL.

V gene TRBV1 combines with J gene TRBJ2-1; the table's D call TRBD2 went unverified against the DNA. TRBV1 corresponds to a pseudogene. This CDR3 is built from 15 residues. The chain's CDR3 is CTSSPAKTSRDEQFF. The CDR3 region has the DNA TGCACCAGCAGCCCCGCGAAGACTAGCCGGGATGAGCAGTTCTTC.

V and J are TRBV11-3 and TRBJ2-2, with a possible D match to TRBD2 (5 bases). Trimming left V 0 bases short and J 4 bases short, with 12 bases between. The germline CDR1 and CDR2 sequences are SGHNT and YENEEA. The CDR3 has 16 amino acids. The CDR3 DNA is TGTGCCAGCAGCTTAGACTACGGGATGGGCACCGGGGAGCTGTTTTTT. Its translation: CASSLDYGMGTGELFF.

This clone was seen a few times. The chain employs TRBV27 and TRBJ2-3, with 8 nucleotides matching TRBD2. Germline assignment: CDR1 MNHEY and CDR2 SMNVEV (reference sequence). The CDR3 runs to 14 residues. Germline trimming cut 6 bases from V and 3 bases from J; bases unmatched to any gene: 5. The CDR3 loop reads CASRGLVRTDTQYF. The CDR3 bases are TGTGCCAGCAGGGGACTAGTCCGGACAGATACGCAGTATTTT.

The genes are TRBV6-6 and TRBJ2-7; D is undetermined. Germline CDR1 MNHNY, CDR2 SVGAGI (reference sequence). This CDR3 comprises 11 residues. The germline V and J ends were trimmed by 2 bases and 6 bases, with 5 bases remaining between them. Here the CDR3 DNA reads TGTGCCAGCAGTTACGAGTCCGAGCAGTACTTC. Protein product: CASSYESEQYF.

This sequence joins TRBV20-1 and TRBJ2-1; TRBD2 matches 10 bases. The J segment lost 4 bases and the V segment lost 3 bases, leaving 6 bases of the junction unmatched. The CDR3 length is 15 residues. From germline, CDR1 is DFQATT and CDR2 SNEGSKA (reference sequence). In DNA form, the CDR3 reads TGCAGTGCTAGTAAACTAGCGGGACCTTACAATGAGCAGTTCTTC. This codes for CSASKLAGPYNEQFF.

This clone came up once. The chain recombines TRBV18 with TRBJ1-1; D possibly corresponds to TRBD1 (6 bases). V was pared by 0 bases and J by 4 bases, with 18 bases between. The germline CDR1 and CDR2 sequences are KGHSH and LQKENI. This CDR3 region has 17 residues. The CDR3 nucleotides read TGTGCCAGCTCACCACCGTCCCTTACAGGGTTTGGCACTGAAGCTTTCTTT. It is translated as CASSPPSLTGFGTEAFF.

The V call is TRBV18, the J call TRBJ1-1; D possibly corresponds to TRBD1 (5 bases). The CDR3 runs to 14 residues. V lost 3 bases and J 0 bases, leaving 8 bases between the germline ends. Germline V CDR1 and CDR2: KGHSH, LQKENI. CDR3 protein: CASSPGGLNTEAFF. CDR3 DNA sequence: TGTGCCAGCTCACCCGGGGGACTGAACACTGAAGCTTTCTTT.

The CDR3 region is CASSSRTGPRTGELFF. The CDR3 nucleotides are TGTGCCAGCAGTTCACGGACAGGACCAAGGACCGGGGAGCTGTTTTTT. The chain joins TRBV27 to TRBJ2-2; 7 positions match TRBD1. CDR3 length: 16 amino acids. Trimming removed 4 bases from V and 5 bases from J; junction bases left unmatched: 10. CDR1 is MNHEY, CDR2 SMNVEV, per germline (reference sequence).

The CDR3 here is CASSLDRDSGYTF. In DNA, the CDR3 is TGTGCCAGCAGCTTGGACAGGGATAGTGGCTACACCTTC. The chain recombines TRBV5-4 with TRBJ1-2; tentatively, D is TRBD1 (6 bases). V dropped 0 bases and J dropped 7 bases, with 10 bases sitting between them. Per germline, CDR1 SGHNT and CDR2 YYREEE (reference sequence). The CDR3 has 13 residues. The full variable domain, in which reference TRBV5-4 and TRBJ1-2 provide the parts outside the CDR3, is ETGVTQSPTHLIKTRGQQVTLRCSSQSGHNTVSWYQQALGQGPQFIFQYYREEENGRGNFPPRFSGLQFPNYSSELNVNALELDDSALYLCASSLDRDSGYTFGSGTRLTVV.

The chain links TRBV12-5 to TRBJ2-1, with no clear D. Per germline, CDR1 LGHNT and CDR2 FRNRAP. V was cut by 0 bases and J by 5 bases, with 5 bases left in between. The length of the CDR3 is 13 residues. The CDR3 here is CASGLVPDNEQFF. The CDR3 bases are TGTGCTAGTGGTTTGGTACCCGACAATGAGCAGTTCTTC.

The chain is built from TRBV27 and TRBJ1-1; no clear D. The CDR3 contains 13 residues. Per germline, CDR1 MNHEY and CDR2 SMNVEV (reference sequence). Trimming removed 4 bases from V and 2 bases from J, with 8 bases in between. The chain's CDR3 is CASSYRVNTEAFF. CDR3 nucleotides: TGTGCCAGCAGTTATCGAGTCAACACTGAAGCTTTCTTT.

This chain uses TRBV19 with TRBJ2-1; the match to TRBD2 covers 12 bases. The CDR3 has 19 residues. With 5 bases clipped from V and 0 bases from J, the junction kept 11 bases outside the gene matches. Germline values: CDR1 LNHDA, CDR2 SQIVND (reference sequence). In DNA form, the CDR3 reads TGTGCCAGTAGTTCTAGCGGGAGGGCCATTCAGAGCTCCTACAATGAGCAGTTCTTC. Residues: CASSSSGRAIQSSYNEQFF.

The rearrangement links TRBV27 to TRBJ2-5, with a tentative D call TRBD1 (6 bases). Trimming pared 2 bases from V and 7 bases from J, leaving 11 bases between. CDR1 and CDR2 from the germline V gene are MNHEY and SMNVEV (reference sequence). The CDR3 contains 13 residues. For the CDR3, the DNA is TGTGCCAGCAGTTTAAAGTCCAGGGGGACCCAGTACTTC. Translating it yields CASSLKSRGTQYF.

The V call is TRBV20-1, the J call TRBJ2-7; D is unclear. The CDR3 is 10 amino acids. The germline CDR1 and CDR2 sequences are DFQATT and SNEGSKA (reference sequence). The V gene lost 6 bases and the J gene lost 5 bases, with 8 bases spanning the gap. The CDR3 sequence is CSAYDNEQYF. CDR3 sequence (DNA): TGCAGTGCGTATGATAACGAGCAGTACTTC.

The rearrangement links TRBV4-1 to TRBJ2-1, with D perhaps TRBD1 (5 bases). The CDR3 has 16 amino acids. The V gene lost 2 bases and the J gene lost 5 bases, with 16 bases spanning the gap. CDR1 and CDR2 from the germline V gene are MGHRA and YSYEKL. DNA of the CDR3: TGCGCCAGCAGCCAACCAGGGAAAGTACGTCACAATGAGCAGTTCTTC. Protein: CASSQPGKVRHNEQFF.

This chain links TRBV28 with TRBJ1-2, with 10 bases lining up with TRBD1. The CDR3 is 17 amino acids. With V trimmed by 5 bases and J by 1 base, 10 bases remained unmatched. The germline V gene encodes CDR1 MDHEN and CDR2 SYDVKM. The CDR3 loop reads CASSRDRGAFGNYGYTF. CDR3 nucleotide sequence: TGTGCCAGCAGTCGGGACAGGGGAGCTTTTGGTAACTATGGCTACACCTTC.

V gene TRBV5-4 combines with J gene TRBJ2-2, with D uncertain. V lost 2 bases, J lost 3 bases, and 2 bases lay in between. The germline gives CDR1 SGHNT, CDR2 YYREEE (reference sequence). This CDR3 contains 12 residues. CDR3 in DNA: TGTGCCAGCAGCTTAGACACCGGGGAGCTGTTTTTT. Translation: CASSLDTGELFF.

The V call is TRBV2, the J call TRBJ2-3; 8 positions agree with TRBD1. The CDR3 contains 15 residues. Trimming cost V 6 bases and J 0 bases; bases outside gene matches: 5. Germline CDR1 SNHLY, CDR2 FYNNEI. CDR3 DNA: TGTGCCAGCAGACGGACAGGGATGAGCACAGATACGCAGTATTTT. Translating it yields CASRRTGMSTDTQYF.

The rearrangement links TRBV14 to TRBJ2-7; 8 bases are a match to TRBD1. The CDR3 length is 16 residues. Trimming removed 0 bases from V and 2 bases from J; junction bases left unmatched: 6. Germline loops: CDR1 SGHDN, CDR2 FVKESK. The CDR3 DNA follows: TGTGCCAGCAGCCAAGATTTTGGACAGGGCCCCTACGAGCAGTACTTC. Residues: CASSQDFGQGPYEQYF.